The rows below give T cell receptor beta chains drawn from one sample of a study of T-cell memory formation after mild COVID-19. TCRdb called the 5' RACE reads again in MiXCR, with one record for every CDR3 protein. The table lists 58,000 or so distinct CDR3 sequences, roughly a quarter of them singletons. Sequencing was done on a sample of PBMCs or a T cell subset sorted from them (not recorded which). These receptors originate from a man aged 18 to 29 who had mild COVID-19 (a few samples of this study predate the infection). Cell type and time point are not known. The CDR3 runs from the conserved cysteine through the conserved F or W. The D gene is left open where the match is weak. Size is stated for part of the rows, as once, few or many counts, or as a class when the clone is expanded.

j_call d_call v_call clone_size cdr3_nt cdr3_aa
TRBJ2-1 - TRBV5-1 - TGCGCCAGCAGCTTGGGGGCGCCCCGTCGTGAGCAGTTCTTC CASSLGAPRREQFF
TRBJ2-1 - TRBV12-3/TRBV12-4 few TGTGCCAGCAGCGGGGATTTACATGAGCAGTTCTTC CASSGDLHEQFF
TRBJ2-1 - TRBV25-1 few TGTGCCAGCAGTTCCCGGATTAATGAGCAGTTCTTC CASSSRINEQFF
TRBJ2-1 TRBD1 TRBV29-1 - TGCAGCGTTACCCACCCTAGACAGGGAACCTACAATGAGCAGTTCTTC CSVTHPRQGTYNEQFF
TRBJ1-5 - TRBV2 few TGTGCCAGCAGTCCCCCCGACGGTCATCAGCCCCAGCATTTT CASSPPDGHQPQHF
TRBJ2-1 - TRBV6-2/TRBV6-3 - TGTGCCAGCAGAAAGGTGGGGGCTCGGGAATACAATGAGCAGTTCTTC CASRKVGAREYNEQFF
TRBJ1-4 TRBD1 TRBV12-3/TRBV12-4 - TGTGCCAGCAGTTACAGGGGGCTCGGACCAACTAATGAAAAACTGTTTTTT CASSYRGLGPTNEKLFF
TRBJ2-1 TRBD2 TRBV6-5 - TGTGCCAGCAGCATTCGGACTAGCGGGGCTGGGTACAATGAGCAGTTCTTC CASSIRTSGAGYNEQFF
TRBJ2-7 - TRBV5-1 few TGCGCCAGCAGCTTGGAACCGACTGGCGGGGACGAGCAGTACTTC CASSLEPTGGDEQYF
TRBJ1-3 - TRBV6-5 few TGTGCCAGCAGTGTCGACAGGCCCTCTGGAAACACCATATATTTT CASSVDRPSGNTIYF
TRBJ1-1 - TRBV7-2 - TGTGCCAGCAGCTTAGTTCACGGGGAGACCCGGGGCAAAGCTTTCTTT CASSLVHGETRGKAFF
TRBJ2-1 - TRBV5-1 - TGCGCCAGCAGCCTGACCGGGGCCAATGAGCAGTTCTTC CASSLTGANEQFF
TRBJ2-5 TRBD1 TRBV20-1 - TGCAGTGCTAGAGACTCCCGGGACAGGGGGCAAGAGACCCAGTACTTC CSARDSRDRGQETQYF
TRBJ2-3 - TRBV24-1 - TGTGCCACCAGTGATCGCAGAACAGATACGCAGTATTTT CATSDRRTDTQYF
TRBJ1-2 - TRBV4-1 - TGCGCCAGCAGCCTATGGACAGACTATGGCTACACCTTC CASSLWTDYGYTF
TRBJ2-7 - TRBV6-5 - TGTGCCAGCAGCCCGGACGGGTACGAGCAGTACTTC CASSPDGYEQYF
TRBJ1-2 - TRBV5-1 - TGCGCCAGCAGCCGTACTCCCCCGTCCCCCTATGGCTACACCTTC CASSRTPPSPYGYTF
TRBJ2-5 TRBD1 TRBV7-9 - TGTGCCAGCAGCGTCCGGGACAGGGGGCTACGGGAGACCCAGTACTTC CASSVRDRGLRETQYF
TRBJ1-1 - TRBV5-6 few TGTGCCAGCAGCTTCCAGGGTCCCAACACTGAAGCTTTCTTT CASSFQGPNTEAFF
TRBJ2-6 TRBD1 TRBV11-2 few TGTGCCAGCAGCTGGGGGGGGACAGGGGACTCTGGGGCCAACGTCCTGACTTTC CASSWGGTGDSGANVLTF
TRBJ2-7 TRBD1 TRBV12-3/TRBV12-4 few TGTGCCAGCACAGGCGGGACAGGGGGCTACGAGCAGTACTTC CASTGGTGGYEQYF
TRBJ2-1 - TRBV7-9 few TGTGCCAGCAGCTTGAGCTCTTACAATGAGCAGTTCTTC CASSLSSYNEQFF
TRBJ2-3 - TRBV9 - TGTGCCAGCAGCGTCGGAGGTACGCAGTATTTT CASSVGGTQYF
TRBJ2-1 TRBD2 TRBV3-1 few TGTGCCAGCAGCCAATTTACCGGGACTAGCGTATACAATGAGCAGTTCTTC CASSQFTGTSVYNEQFF
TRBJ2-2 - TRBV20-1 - TGCAGTGCATGGACAGAGAACACCGGGGAGCTGTTTTTT CSAWTENTGELFF
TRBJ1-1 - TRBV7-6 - TGTGCCAGCAGCTCCCGGAGACGCGGGAATGAAGCTTTCTTT CASSSRRRGNEAFF
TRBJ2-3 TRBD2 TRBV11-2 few TGTGCCAGCAGCTCGGGACTAGGAAGAGATACGCAGTATTTT CASSSGLGRDTQYF
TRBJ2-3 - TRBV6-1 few TGTGCCAGCAGTGAAGCGCTTCATACGCAGTATTTT CASSEALHTQYF
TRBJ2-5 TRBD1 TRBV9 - TGTGCCAGCAGCGTAGAGGGGGCTAGTCTTCTGGAGACCCAGTACTTC CASSVEGASLLETQYF
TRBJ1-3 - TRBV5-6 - TGTGCCAGCAGCTTGAGACAAAACACCATATATTTT CASSLRQNTIYF
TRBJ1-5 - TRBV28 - TGTGCCAGCAGCCCAACAGAGGCCGGGAGGCAGCCCCAGCATTTT CASSPTEAGRQPQHF